The rows below give T cell receptor beta chains drawn from one sample of a study of blood T cells in healthy people across ages. TCRdb used MiXCR to reprocess the 5' RACE reads, holding one entry per CDR3 protein. The sample yields about 580,000 distinct CDR3 sequences, around 50% seen once. What was sequenced was blood. These receptors originate from an elderly man in good health. The CDR3 runs from the conserved cysteine through the conserved F or W. The D gene is left open where the match is weak. Size values are once, few and many counts, or a class for expanded clones, and some rows have none.

v_call	j_call	clone_size	d_call	cdr3_aa	cdr3_nt
TRBV7-9	TRBJ1-2	.	TRBD1	CASSLGAGGGDGYTF	TGTGCCAGCAGCTTAGGTGCAGGGGGAGGAGATGGCTACACCTTC
TRBV4-1	TRBJ2-5	.	TRBD2	CASSQSLLREKETQYF	TGCGCCAGCAGCCAATCTCTCTTGCGGGAGAAAGAGACCCAGTACTTC
TRBV7-2	TRBJ2-6	few	.	CASSLVGASSGANVLTF	TGTGCCAGCAGCTTAGTGGGCGCCAGCTCTGGGGCCAACGTCCTGACTTTC
TRBV6-2/TRBV6-3	TRBJ1-6	once	TRBD1	CASSYASGGSPLHF	TGTGCCAGCAGTTACGCGTCAGGGGGGTCACCCCTCCACTTT
TRBV20-1	TRBJ1-2	few	.	CSAGVPADSRGYTF	TGCAGTGCTGGTGTCCCTGCGGACAGTCGTGGCTACACCTTC
TRBV27	TRBJ2-1	once	.	CASSLGRGVDEQFF	TGTGCCAGCAGTTTGGGCAGGGGGGTGGATGAGCAGTTCTTC
TRBV4-3	TRBJ2-1	.	TRBD2	CASSRLDGGAYEQFF	TGCGCCAGCAGCCGGCTTGACGGGGGGGCATATGAGCAGTTCTTC
TRBV12-3/TRBV12-4	TRBJ1-5	.	TRBD1	CASSSQGALQQPQHF	TGTGCCAGCAGTTCACAGGGGGCCCTACAACAGCCCCAGCATTTT
TRBV20-1	TRBJ2-1	.	TRBD2	CSADLAGKNEQFF	TGCAGTGCGGACCTAGCGGGGAAGAATGAGCAGTTCTTC
TRBV20-1	TRBJ1-4	.	.	CSARDAGRGFEKLFF	TGCAGTGCTAGAGATGCGGGCAGGGGATTTGAAAAACTGTTTTTT
TRBV11-1	TRBJ1-6	.	.	CASSFRQGSYSPLHF	TGTGCCAGCAGCTTCCGGCAGGGGAGTTATTCACCCCTCCACTTT
TRBV7-3	TRBJ2-1	.	TRBD2	CASSGRLAEDNEQFF	TGTGCCAGCAGCGGGCGACTAGCGGAAGACAATGAGCAGTTCTTC
TRBV3-1	TRBJ2-3	.	TRBD1	CASSLKGGKTDTQYF	TGTGCCAGCAGCCTAAAAGGGGGCAAGACAGATACGCAGTATTTT
TRBV6-5	TRBJ1-2	many	.	CASFSGKAYGYTF	TGTGCCAGCTTTTCCGGGAAGGCCTATGGCTACACCTTC
TRBV12-3/TRBV12-4	TRBJ1-2	few	.	CASSFSAYGYTF	TGTGCCAGCAGTTTTTCTGCCTATGGCTACACCTTC
TRBV6-1	TRBJ2-3	.	TRBD2	CASSDFGTSGDTDTQYF	TGTGCCAGCAGCGATTTCGGGACTAGCGGGGACACAGATACGCAGTATTTT
TRBV29-1	TRBJ2-1	many	TRBD2	CSAQRGANEQFF	TGCAGCGCCCAGCGGGGCGCCAATGAGCAGTTCTTC
TRBV6-6	TRBJ1-6	many	TRBD1	CASSSRQGLNSPLHF	TGTGCCAGCAGTTCAAGACAGGGGCTTAATTCACCCCTCCACTTT
TRBV6-2/TRBV6-3	TRBJ2-2	.	.	CASTERVATGELFF	TGTGCCAGCACCGAGCGAGTGGCCACCGGGGAGCTGTTTTTT
TRBV6-5	TRBJ2-2	.	.	CASSYSAQVGGELFF	TGTGCCAGCAGTTACTCGGCACAGGTCGGCGGGGAGCTGTTTTTT
TRBV12-3/TRBV12-4	TRBJ2-7	.	.	CASTLHPYEQYF	TGTGCCAGCACCCTACACCCATACGAGCAGTACTTC
TRBV28	TRBJ2-7	few	.	CASGGGPVISYEQYF	TGTGCCAGCGGTGGGGGTCCCGTAATCTCCTACGAGCAGTACTTC
TRBV6-6	TRBJ2-1	many	.	CASSYPRGPGDEQFF	TGTGCCAGCAGTTACCCCCGGGGGCCCGGCGATGAGCAGTTCTTC
TRBV6-5	TRBJ2-1	many	TRBD2	CASSYGGGSYNEQFF	TGTGCCAGCAGTTACGGGGGGGGCTCCTACAATGAGCAGTTCTTC
TRBV7-9	TRBJ2-5	.	TRBD2	CASSLPLADLEETQYF	TGTGCCAGCAGCTTACCCCTAGCGGACCTCGAGGAGACCCAGTACTTC
TRBV7-2	TRBJ2-5	.	.	CASTPSRGVRETQYF	TGTGCCAGCACTCCATCCAGGGGTGTGCGAGAGACCCAGTACTTC
TRBV7-7	TRBJ2-1	.	TRBD2	CASSQGLAGNEQFF	TGTGCTAGCAGCCAGGGACTAGCCGGCAATGAGCAGTTCTTC
TRBV20-1	TRBJ1-6	.	TRBD1	CSARGTARPNSPLHF	TGCAGTGCCCGAGGGACAGCTCGGCCAAATTCACCCCTCCACTTT
TRBV12-3/TRBV12-4	TRBJ1-1	.	.	CASKVPGHGTEAFF	TGTGCCAGCAAAGTTCCAGGGCACGGCACTGAAGCTTTCTTT
TRBV12-3/TRBV12-4	TRBJ1-5	few	TRBD1	CASSVTGGNQPQHF	TGTGCCAGCAGTGTAACAGGGGGCAATCAGCCCCAGCATTTT
TRBV5-1	TRBJ2-7	.	TRBD2	CASSLGQLAGSYEQYF	TGCGCCAGCAGCTTGGGTCAACTAGCGGGGTCCTACGAGCAGTACTTC
TRBV20-1	TRBJ2-1	.	TRBD2	CSALSGGTYNEQFF	TGCAGTGCTCTAAGCGGGGGAACCTACAATGAGCAGTTCTTC
TRBV4-1	TRBJ1-4	.	.	CASSQAWGAENEKLFF	TGCGCCAGCAGCCAGGCTTGGGGGGCGGAGAACGAAAAACTGTTTTTT
TRBV10-1	TRBJ1-1	.	.	CASSENWNTEAFF	TGCGCCAGCAGTGAGAATTGGAACACTGAAGCTTTCTTT
TRBV20-1	TRBJ2-1	.	TRBD2	CSAWDSGRGGTGEQFF	TGCAGTGCCTGGGATAGCGGGAGAGGGGGGACGGGTGAGCAGTTCTTC
TRBV5-1	TRBJ2-7	.	.	CASSLDPGQQREQYF	TGCGCCAGCAGCCTCGATCCCGGACAGCAACGCGAGCAGTACTTC
TRBV4-2	TRBJ1-2	.	TRBD1	CASSQDWEGGDGYTF	TGTGCCAGCAGCCAAGATTGGGAAGGGGGCGACGGCTACACCTTC
TRBV3-1	TRBJ2-3	once	TRBD2	CASSHGDERERTDTQYF	TGTGCCAGCAGCCACGGGGATGAGCGGGAACGCACAGATACGCAGTATTTT
TRBV24-1	TRBJ2-7	.	.	CATNGSHEQYF	TGTGCCACCAACGGGAGTCATGAGCAGTACTTC
TRBV20-1	TRBJ2-1	few	.	CSARDAKAVSYNEQFF	TGCAGTGCTAGAGACGCGAAAGCGGTATCCTACAATGAGCAGTTCTTC
TRBV20-1	TRBJ2-3	.	TRBD2	CSARGASGGTDTQYF	TGCAGTGCGAGGGGGGCTAGCGGGGGCACAGATACGCAGTATTTT
TRBV7-9	TRBJ2-3	.	TRBD2	CASSLRLAGEDTQYF	TGTGCCAGCAGCTTAAGGCTAGCGGGGGAAGATACGCAGTATTTT
TRBV29-1	TRBJ2-5	.	TRBD1	CSVGVGTGQETQYF	TGCAGCGTTGGGGTGGGGACAGGGCAAGAGACCCAGTACTTC
TRBV5-6	TRBJ2-2	.	.	CASSANQGYPGELFF	TGTGCCAGCAGCGCGAACCAGGGGTACCCCGGGGAGCTGTTTTTT
TRBV7-2	TRBJ2-1	.	.	CASSSNREGHNEQFF	TGTGCCAGCAGCAGTAACCGGGAAGGGCACAATGAGCAGTTCTTC
TRBV7-2	TRBJ2-2	once	TRBD2	CASSLHAGGNTGELFF	TGTGCCAGCAGCTTACACGCGGGAGGGAACACCGGGGAGCTGTTTTTT
TRBV12-3/TRBV12-4	TRBJ2-5	.	.	CASTHSHQETQYF	TGTGCCAGCACCCATAGTCACCAAGAGACCCAGTACTTC
TRBV7-2	TRBJ2-7	few	.	CASSLGLASLYEQYF	TGTGCCAGTTCCCTGGGGCTAGCTTCCCTCTACGAGCAGTACTTC
TRBV2	TRBJ2-1	.	.	CASRVDRSYNEQFF	TGTGCCAGCAGAGTAGACCGCTCCTACAATGAGCAGTTCTTC
TRBV6-6	TRBJ1-1	few	TRBD1	CASSFATGGTEAFF	TGTGCCAGCAGTTTTGCGACAGGGGGCACTGAAGCTTTCTTT
TRBV20-1	TRBJ1-1	few	TRBD1	CSAGRTGGGTEAFF	TGCAGTGCTGGACGGACAGGAGGAGGCACTGAAGCTTTCTTT